The present TCR beta chain was sequenced within a study of post-analysis software for immune sequencing data (dated by TCRdb to the mid-2010s). Some background on the complete study: The recorded disease courses included relapsing-remitting, secondary progressive and progressive-relapsing multiple sclerosis, and some patients had no subtype annotation. The patient repertoires were compared against some twelve previously published healthy control repertoires obtained from donors aged roughly 6 to 28 years. A subset of samples was prepared in parallel using single-end sample barcoding, then pooled and co-amplified after Illumina adapter ligation.

What the work shows at the level of the full study, not this receptor alone: A few TRBV segments, including TRBV5-6, TRBV5-1 and TRBV20-1, were significantly more frequent in patients than controls. Direct clustering with F measure showed strong co-clustering of samples prepared in the same batch, prompting a batch-effect correction. Significantly lower normalized Chao1 diversity was found in multiple sclerosis patients than in controls, suggesting substantial peripheral T-cell clonal expansion. The multiple sclerosis patient group was slightly younger than the control group.

As to this clonotype: Which antigen it targets is not known. No much larger clone exists at a distance of one base, and base qualities are not known.

The germline V gene sets CDR1 to SNHLY and CDR2 to FYNNEI. The junction carries 11 bases between V and J, which are trimmed by 4 bases and 0 bases respectively. From cysteine to phenylalanine, the CDR3 is 15 amino acids long. Kept here is only the CDR3 DNA, which spans 45 bases and is read in frame from base 1. Libraries were made using PCR. The listed sequencing device is Illumina HiSeq 2500. To reduce PCR and sequencing biases, unique molecular identifiers were incorporated into the TCR beta cDNA libraries. Roughly 0.5 million cDNA molecules were obtained per 1 to 10 million input T cells, so each molecule approximated one T cell. The patient libraries were prepared and sequenced with the same protocol used for the earlier healthy control dataset. Within a given batch, samples were prepared together, multiplexed and sequenced on the same HiSeq lane. In the authors' own workflow: Raw barcoded reads were processed with MIGEC, and single-read molecular identifier groups were discarded before consensus assembly and CDR3 extraction. Clonotype tables were post-analysed with VDJtools, and diversity was normalized by down-sampling all datasets to the smallest sample size. To correct batch-related cross-sample contamination, repertoire overlap clustering matched CDR3 amino acid sequences but not nucleotide sequences. TCRdb's own reprocessing of the public reads used fastp at Q25 and MiXCR and kept productive beta chains. Identical CDR3 proteins give one entry, which carries the most common genes and DNA. The V and J calls come from TCRdb's annotation, not from the publication. Present in this sample are 750,000 to 950,000 distinct CDR3 sequences, 35% to 55% of which were seen just once. Approximately 5% of the sample lies in the top ten.

TCR beta repertoires were profiled from peripheral blood of more than ten young patients with multiple sclerosis to demonstrate the VDJtools post-analysis software. The patients with multiple sclerosis were children and adolescents between about 6 and 16 years of age. This sequence uses TRBV2 and TRBJ2-3, with a weak D call of TRBD1 (5 bases match). The clonotype was recovered from a girl between 5 and 17 years old with multiple sclerosis. Sequenced sample: blood. The CDR3 in this case is CASSGAGSSTDTQYF. The nucleotides are TGTGCCAGCAGTGGGGCAGGGTCAAGCACAGATACGCAGTATTTT.